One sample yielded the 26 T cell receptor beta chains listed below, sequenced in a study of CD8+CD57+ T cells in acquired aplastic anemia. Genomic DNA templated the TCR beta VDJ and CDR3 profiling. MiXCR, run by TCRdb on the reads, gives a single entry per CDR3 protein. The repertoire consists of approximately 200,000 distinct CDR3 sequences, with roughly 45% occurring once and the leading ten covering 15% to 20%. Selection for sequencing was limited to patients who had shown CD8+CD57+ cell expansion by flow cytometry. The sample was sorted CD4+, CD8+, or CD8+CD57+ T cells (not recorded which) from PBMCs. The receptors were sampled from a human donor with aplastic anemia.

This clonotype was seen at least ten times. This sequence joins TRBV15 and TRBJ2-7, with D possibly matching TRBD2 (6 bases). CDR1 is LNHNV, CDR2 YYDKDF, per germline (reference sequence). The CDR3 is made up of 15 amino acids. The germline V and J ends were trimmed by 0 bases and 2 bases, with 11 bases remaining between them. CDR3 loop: CATSRDDSGTYEQYF. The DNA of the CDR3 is TGTGCCACCAGCAGAGATGATAGCGGAACCTACGAGCAGTACTTC.

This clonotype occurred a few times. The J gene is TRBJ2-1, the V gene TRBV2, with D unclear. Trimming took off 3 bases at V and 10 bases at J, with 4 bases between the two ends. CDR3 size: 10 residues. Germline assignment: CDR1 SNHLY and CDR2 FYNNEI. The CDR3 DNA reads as TGTGCCAGCAGTGATGCAGAGCAGTTCTTC. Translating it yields CASSDAEQFF.

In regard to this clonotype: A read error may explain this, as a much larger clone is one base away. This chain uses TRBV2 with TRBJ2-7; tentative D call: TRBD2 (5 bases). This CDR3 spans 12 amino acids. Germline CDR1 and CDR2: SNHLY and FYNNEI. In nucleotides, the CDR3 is TGTGCCAGCAGCTTAGGAGGCACCGAGCGGTACTTC. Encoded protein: CASSLGGTERYF.

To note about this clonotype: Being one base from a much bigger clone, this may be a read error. In nucleotides, the CDR3 is TGTGCCAGCAGACTCGGGACAGCCGCCTTGAATGAAGCTTTCTTT. Translated: CASRLGTAALNEAFF. The V call is TRBV6-5, the J call TRBJ1-1; 7 bases agree with TRBD1. Per the germline V gene, CDR1 is MNHEY and CDR2 is SVGAGI. J gave up 7 bases and V 6 bases, and 14 bases lay outside the gene matches. This CDR3 is 15 amino acids long.

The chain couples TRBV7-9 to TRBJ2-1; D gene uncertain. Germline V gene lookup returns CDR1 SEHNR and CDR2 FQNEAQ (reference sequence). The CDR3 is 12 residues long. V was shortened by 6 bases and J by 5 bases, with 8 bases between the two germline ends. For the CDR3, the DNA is TGTGCCAGCAGAACTGGCGACAATGAGCAGTTCTTC. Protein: CASRTGDNEQFF.

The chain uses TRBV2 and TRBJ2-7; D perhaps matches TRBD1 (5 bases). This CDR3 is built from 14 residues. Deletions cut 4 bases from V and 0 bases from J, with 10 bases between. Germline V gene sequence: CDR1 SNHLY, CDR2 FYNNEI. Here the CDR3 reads CASSVSRASYEQYF. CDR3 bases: TGTGCCAGCAGTGTGTCCAGGGCCTCCTACGAGCAGTACTTC.

The DNA for the CDR3 is TGTGCCAGCAGCTTATCGGGGGCGCGAACCGGGCGGTACTTC. This codes for CASSLSGARTGRYF. This chain links TRBV7-2 with TRBJ2-7; TRBD1 or TRBD2 may be the D gene (6 bases each). This CDR3 has 14 residues. V lost 2 bases and J 12 bases, leaving 20 bases between the germline ends. Germline values: CDR1 SGHTA, CDR2 FQGNSA.

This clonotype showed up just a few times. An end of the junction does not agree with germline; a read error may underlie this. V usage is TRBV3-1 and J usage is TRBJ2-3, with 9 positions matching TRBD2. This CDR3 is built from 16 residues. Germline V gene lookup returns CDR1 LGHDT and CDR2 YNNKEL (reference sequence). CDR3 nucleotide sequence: TGTGCCAGCAGCCGCCAGGCGGGGGGGCCGACAGATGCGCAGTATTTT. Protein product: CASSRQAGGPTDAQYF.

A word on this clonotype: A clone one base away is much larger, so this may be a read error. In DNA form, the CDR3 reads TGTGCCAGCAGTTACTCCCCATGGAGCAGGGGAGGCGAGCAGTACTTC. Translating it yields CASSYSPWSRGGEQYF. The chain couples TRBV6-6 to TRBJ2-7, with D possibly being TRBD1 or TRBD2 (6 bases each). V was pared by 0 bases and J by 6 bases, with 18 bases between. The germline gives CDR1 MNHNY, CDR2 SVGAGI (reference sequence). CDR3 length equals 16 residues.

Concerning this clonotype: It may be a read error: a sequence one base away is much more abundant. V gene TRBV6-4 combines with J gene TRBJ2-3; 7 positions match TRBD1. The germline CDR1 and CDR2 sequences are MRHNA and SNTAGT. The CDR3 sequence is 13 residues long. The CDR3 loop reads CASIQGNTDTRYF. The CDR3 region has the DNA TGTGCCAGCATACAGGGGAACACAGATACGCGGTATTTT.

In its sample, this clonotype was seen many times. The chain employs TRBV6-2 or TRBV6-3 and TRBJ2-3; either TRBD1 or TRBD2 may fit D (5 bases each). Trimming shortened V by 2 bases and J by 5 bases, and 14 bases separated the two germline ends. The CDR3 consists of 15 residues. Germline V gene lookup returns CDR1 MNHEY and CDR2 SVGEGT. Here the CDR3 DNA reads TGTGCCAGCAGTTACCCCAGGCTGGGGGAAGATACGCAGTATTTT. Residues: CASSYPRLGEDTQYF.

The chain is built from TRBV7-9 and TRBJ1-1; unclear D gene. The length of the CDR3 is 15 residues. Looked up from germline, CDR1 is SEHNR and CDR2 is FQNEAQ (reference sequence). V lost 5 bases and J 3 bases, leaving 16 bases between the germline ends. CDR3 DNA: TGTGCCAGCAGCACCCCGACGGGTTTGGACACTGAAGCTTTCTTT. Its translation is CASSTPTGLDTEAFF.

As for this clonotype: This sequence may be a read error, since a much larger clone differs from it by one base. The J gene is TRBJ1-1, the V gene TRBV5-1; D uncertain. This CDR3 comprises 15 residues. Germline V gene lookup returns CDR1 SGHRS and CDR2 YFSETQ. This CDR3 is CASSSSPVPNTEASF. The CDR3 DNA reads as TGTGCCAGCAGCTCCTCTCCGGTCCCGAACACTGAAGCTTCCTTT.

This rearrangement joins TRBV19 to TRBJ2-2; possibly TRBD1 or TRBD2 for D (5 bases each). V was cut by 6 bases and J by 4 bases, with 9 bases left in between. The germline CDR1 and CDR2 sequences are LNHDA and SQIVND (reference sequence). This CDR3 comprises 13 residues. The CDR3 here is CASSVGVTGELFF. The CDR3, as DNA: TGTGCCAGTAGCGTGGGGGTCACCGGGGAGCTGTTTTTT.

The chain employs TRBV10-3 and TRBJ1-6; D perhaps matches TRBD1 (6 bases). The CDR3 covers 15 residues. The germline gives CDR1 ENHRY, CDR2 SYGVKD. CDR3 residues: CATRGHTGSDSPLHF. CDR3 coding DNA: TGTGCTACCAGGGGTCATACGGGGTCTGATTCACCCCTCCACTTT.

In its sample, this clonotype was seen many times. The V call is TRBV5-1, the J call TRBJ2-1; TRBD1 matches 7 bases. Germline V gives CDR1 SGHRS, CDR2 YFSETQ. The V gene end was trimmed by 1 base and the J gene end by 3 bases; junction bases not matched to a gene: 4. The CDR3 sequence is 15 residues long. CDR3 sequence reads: CASSLKGGDYNEQFF. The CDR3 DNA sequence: TGCGCCAGCAGCTTGAAAGGGGGCGACTACAATGAGCAGTTCTTC.

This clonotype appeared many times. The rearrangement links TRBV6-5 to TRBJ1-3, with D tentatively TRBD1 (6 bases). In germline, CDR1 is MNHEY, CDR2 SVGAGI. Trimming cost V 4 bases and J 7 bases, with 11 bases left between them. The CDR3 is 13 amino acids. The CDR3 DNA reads TGTGCCAGCAGTTCGCGACAGGCCAACACCATATATTTT. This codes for CASSSRQANTIYF.

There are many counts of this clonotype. The CDR3 bases are TGTGCCAGCAGCCGTAGCCTAGGGACTGATTACACCGGGGAGCTGTTTTTT. It translates to CASSRSLGTDYTGELFF. The rearrangement links TRBV7-9 to TRBJ2-2, with a weak D call TRBD2 (6 bases). The germline V gene has CDR1 SEHNR and CDR2 FQNEAQ (reference sequence). Trimming left V 5 bases short and J 3 bases short, with 19 bases between. This CDR3 region has 17 residues.

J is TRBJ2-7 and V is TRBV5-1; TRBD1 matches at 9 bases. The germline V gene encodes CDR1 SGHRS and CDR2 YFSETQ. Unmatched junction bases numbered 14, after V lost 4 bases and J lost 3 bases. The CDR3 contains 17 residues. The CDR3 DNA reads TGCGCCAGCAGCATAAAAAAGGGACAGGGTATTTTCTACGAGCAGTACTTC. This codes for CASSIKKGQGIFYEQYF.

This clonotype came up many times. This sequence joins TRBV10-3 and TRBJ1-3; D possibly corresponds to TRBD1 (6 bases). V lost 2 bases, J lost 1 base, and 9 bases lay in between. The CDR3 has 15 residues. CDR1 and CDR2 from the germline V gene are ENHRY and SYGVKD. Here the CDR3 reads CAISEGGASGNTIYF. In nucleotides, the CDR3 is TGTGCCATCAGTGAGGGGGGGGCTTCTGGAAACACCATATATTTT.

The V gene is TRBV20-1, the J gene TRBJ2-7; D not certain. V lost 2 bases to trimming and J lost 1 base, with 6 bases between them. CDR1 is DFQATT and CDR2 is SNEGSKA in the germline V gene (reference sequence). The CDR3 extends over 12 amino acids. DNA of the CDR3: TGCAGTGCTAGACGGAAATCCTACGAGCAGTACTTC. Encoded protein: CSARRKSYEQYF.

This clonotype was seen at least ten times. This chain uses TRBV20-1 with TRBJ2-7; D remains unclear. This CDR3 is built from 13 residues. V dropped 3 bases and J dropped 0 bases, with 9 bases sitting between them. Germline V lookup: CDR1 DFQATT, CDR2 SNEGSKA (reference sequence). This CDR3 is CSARHLGSYEQYF. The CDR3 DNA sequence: TGCAGTGCTAGGCACCTTGGCTCCTACGAGCAGTACTTC.

The CDR3 bases are TGCAGTGCACAAGCGGGGGGGGTAGAGACCCAGTACTTC. It is translated as CSAQAGGVETQYF. This chain connects TRBV20-1 to TRBJ2-5, with 10 bases fitting TRBD2. V shed 6 bases and J 4 bases; nucleotides not matched to a gene: 5. The CDR3 consists of 13 residues. The germline V gene encodes CDR1 DFQATT and CDR2 SNEGSKA (reference sequence).

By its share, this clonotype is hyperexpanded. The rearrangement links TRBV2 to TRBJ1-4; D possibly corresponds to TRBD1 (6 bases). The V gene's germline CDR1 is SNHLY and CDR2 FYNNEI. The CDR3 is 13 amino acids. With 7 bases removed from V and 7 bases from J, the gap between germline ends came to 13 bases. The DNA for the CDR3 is TGTGCCAGCAAAGTTGGACAGATTGAAAAACTGTTTTTT. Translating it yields CASKVGQIEKLFF.

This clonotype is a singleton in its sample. The CDR3 DNA sequence: TGCAGTGCCCCGACTAGCGGGGAAACAGATACGCAGTATTTT. The encoded protein is CSAPTSGETDTQYF. This rearrangement joins TRBV20-1 to TRBJ2-3; 11 nucleotides match TRBD2. Germline V lookup: CDR1 DFQATT, CDR2 SNEGSKA (reference sequence). This CDR3 has 14 residues. V shed 6 bases, J shed 3 bases, and the junction held 5 bases outside the gene matches.

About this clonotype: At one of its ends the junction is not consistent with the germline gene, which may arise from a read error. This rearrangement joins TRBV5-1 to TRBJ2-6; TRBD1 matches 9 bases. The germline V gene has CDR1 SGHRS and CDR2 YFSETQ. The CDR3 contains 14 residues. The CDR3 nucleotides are TGCGCCAGCAGCAGGGGGGACAGGGTCAACACTGAAGCTTTC. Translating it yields CASSRGDRVNTEAF.